Listed here are 25 T cell receptor beta chains from one sample, sequenced in a study of T-cell reconstitution after alpha-beta-depleted transplantation in children. It was with unique molecular identifiers that the TCRbeta library was prepared. MiXCR was run by TCRdb on the PCR reads, yielding one entry per CDR3 protein. The data contain about a million distinct CDR3 sequences, roughly 29% of them singletons. The sequences come from PBMCs, mostly from graft donor cells, collected 360 days after TCRalphabeta/CD19-depleted stem cell transplant. These receptors all come from a boy in the first two years of life who had a stem cell transplant for SCID, so the T cells may come from the graft donor.

For the CDR3, the DNA is TGTGCCAGCAGCTCCACAGGGCGGAGGCAGCCCCAGCATTTT. This codes for CASSSTGRRQPQHF. This sequence joins TRBV7-9 and TRBJ1-5; possibly TRBD1 for D (6 bases). Germline CDR1 SEHNR, CDR2 FQNEAQ (reference sequence). This CDR3 comprises 14 residues. Trimming pared 4 bases from V and 7 bases from J, leaving 14 bases between.

The CDR3 DNA reads TGCAGTGCTATAGGGGGTATGGGTGAAAAACTGTTTTTT. It specifies CSAIGGMGEKLFF. The chain employs TRBV20-1 and TRBJ1-4; maybe TRBD1 (6 bases). Trimming took 4 bases from V and 7 from J, leaving 13 bases between them. The germline V gene has CDR1 DFQATT and CDR2 SNEGSKA (reference sequence). The CDR3 is 13 residues long.

The CDR3 DNA sequence: TGCGCCAGCAGCATCTATTCCGGGACAGGGAGAACAGGTGAAGCTTTCTTT. This translates into CASSIYSGTGRTGEAFF. V usage is TRBV5-1 and J usage is TRBJ1-1; 9 bases are a match to TRBD1. V was clipped by 4 bases and J by 7 bases; unmatched bases: 17. The CDR3 extends over 17 amino acids. Germline CDR1 reads SGHRS; CDR2 reads YFSETQ.

This rearrangement joins TRBV5-1 to TRBJ1-1, with 7 bases matching TRBD1. CDR1 is SGHRS and CDR2 is YFSETQ in the germline V gene. This CDR3 spans 15 amino acids. V lost 4 bases, J lost 1 base, and 7 bases stayed unmatched. The DNA of the CDR3 is TGCGCCAGCAGCCACGGGACAGCTCAGAACACTGAAGCTTTCTTT. This codes for CASSHGTAQNTEAFF.

CDR3 protein: CASSPRRAVGQPQHF. The CDR3 DNA is TGTGCCAGCAGTCCCCGGCGGGCTGTCGGTCAGCCCCAGCATTTT. The chain carries TRBV28 and TRBJ1-5; D not resolved. V was shortened by 5 bases and J by 6 bases, with 17 bases between the two germline ends. Germline values: CDR1 MDHEN, CDR2 SYDVKM. This CDR3 is 15 amino acids long.

This clonotype was counted a few times. The J gene is TRBJ2-1, the V gene TRBV3-1; D not resolved. V gave up 1 base and J gave up 7 bases, with 8 bases separating them. The CDR3 sequence is 13 residues long. Germline CDR1 LGHDT, CDR2 YNNKEL (reference sequence). DNA of the CDR3: TGTGCCAGCAGCCAAGGGGGTTGGAATGAGCAGTTCTTC. Translating it yields CASSQGGWNEQFF.

This clonotype came up once. Compared with germline, one end of the junction differs, possibly owing to a read error. The gene calls are TRBV11-1 and TRBJ2-3, with D possibly TRBD1 on 5 matching bases. Germline V gene data show CDR1 as SGHAT and CDR2 as FQDESV (reference sequence). This CDR3 contains 12 residues. The CDR3 spells CASSRGQGEPRF. DNA for the CDR3: TGTGCCAGCAGCCGAGGACAAGGTGAACCTCGCTTT.

The chain combines TRBV6-1 with TRBJ1-4; perhaps TRBD1 as D (6 bases). Looked up from germline, CDR1 is MNHNS and CDR2 is SASEGT. The CDR3 has 17 residues. Trimming took off 6 bases at V and 2 bases at J, with 19 bases between the two ends. The CDR3: CASSPDSLVGTNEKLFF. Written as DNA, the CDR3 is TGTGCCAGCAGCCCGGACAGTTTAGTAGGCACTAATGAAAAACTGTTTTTT.

There are a few counts of this clonotype. V and J are TRBV6-5 and TRBJ1-1; 11 positions match TRBD1. Germline trimming cut 0 bases from V and 4 bases from J; bases unmatched to any gene: 1. The CDR3 is 15 residues long. Per germline, CDR1 MNHEY and CDR2 SVGAGI. The CDR3 DNA follows: TGTGCCAGCAGTTACTCGGGGACAGGGGGCACTGAAGCTTTCTTT. The encoded protein is CASSYSGTGGTEAFF.

This chain joins TRBV7-2 and TRBJ2-3; D not certain. The CDR3 consists of 14 residues. V lost 0 bases and J lost 5, with 9 bases in between. CDR1 is SGHTA and CDR2 is FQGNSA in the germline V gene. The CDR3 here is CASSLAWAGDTQYF. The CDR3 DNA reads TGTGCCAGCAGCTTAGCATGGGCTGGAGATACGCAGTATTTT.

V usage is TRBV5-1 and J usage is TRBJ2-5; no firm D call. The CDR3 is 14 amino acids. Trimming pared 0 bases from V and 5 bases from J, leaving 11 bases between. Germline loops: CDR1 SGHRS, CDR2 YFSETQ. The CDR3 DNA is TGCGCCAGCAGCTTGGGTCCTTCCGAGGAGACCCAGTACTTC. It translates to CASSLGPSEETQYF.

There are many counts of this clonotype. J is TRBJ2-7 and V is TRBV28, with TRBD1 matching 9 bases. With V trimmed by 7 bases and J by 5 bases, 6 bases remained unmatched. The germline V gene encodes CDR1 MDHEN and CDR2 SYDVKM. The CDR3 contains 13 residues. The CDR3 here is CASNPGQGDEQYF. As DNA, the CDR3 is TGTGCCAGCAACCCGGGACAGGGAGACGAGCAGTACTTC.

V and J are TRBV15 and TRBJ2-5; tentative D call: TRBD2 (5 bases). The CDR3 is 15 amino acids. Germline CDR1 LNHNV, CDR2 YYDKDF (reference sequence). V was clipped by 5 bases and J by 1 base, with 14 bases between them. This CDR3 is CATSAAGMSQETQYF. The CDR3 coding sequence is TGTGCCACCAGCGCCGCCGGGATGTCCCAAGAGACCCAGTACTTC. Filled out from reference TRBV15 and TRBJ2-5, the complete variable domain reads DAMVIQNPRYQVTQFGKPVTLSCSQTLNHNVMYWYQQKSSQAPKLLFHYYDKDFNNEADTPDNFQSRRPNTSFCFLDIRSPGLGDTAMYLCATSAAGMSQETQYFGPGTRLLVL.

The chain has TRBV20-1 and TRBJ1-2; a weak D match, TRBD1 (5 bases). Germline V gene lookup returns CDR1 DFQATT and CDR2 SNEGSKA (reference sequence). There are 13 residues in the CDR3. V dropped 8 bases and J dropped 8 bases, with 21 bases sitting between them. The CDR3: CSTPRRGLGGYTF. In nucleotides, the CDR3 is TGCAGTACTCCTCGTCGGGGGTTGGGGGGCTACACCTTC.

The chain carries TRBV28 and TRBJ1-4; unclear D gene. The CDR3 contains 10 residues. The V and J ends lost 8 bases and 8 bases respectively, with 6 bases between them. Germline lookup yields CDR1 MDHEN and CDR2 SYDVKM. The CDR3 loop reads CASGPEKLFF. The CDR3 DNA sequence: TGTGCCAGCGGCCCGGAAAAACTGTTTTTT. The full variable domain, with the rest looked up from reference TRBV28 and TRBJ1-4, is DVKVTQSSRYLVKRTGEKVFLECVQDMDHENMFWYRQDPGLGLRLIYFSYDVKMKEKGDIPEGYSVSREKKERFSLILESASTNQTSMYLCASGPEKLFFGSGTQLSVL.

This clonotype appeared a few times. The chain has TRBV6-5 and TRBJ2-1; possible D gene TRBD1, 6 bases. V shed 1 base and J shed 5 bases, with 15 bases lying between them. Germline assignment: CDR1 MNHEY and CDR2 SVGAGI. This CDR3 is built from 16 residues. CDR3 in amino acids: CASSYLFGQRNNEQFF. The CDR3, as DNA: TGTGCCAGCAGTTACTTATTTGGACAGCGTAACAATGAGCAGTTCTTC.

J is TRBJ1-1 and V is TRBV6-2 or TRBV6-3; perhaps TRBD1 as D (5 bases). The CDR3 is made up of 17 amino acids. Germline V gene sequence: CDR1 MNHEY, CDR2 SVGEGT. V was clipped by 8 bases and J by 1 base, with 23 bases between them. The CDR3 here is CASGSGPGTPTNTEAFF. The CDR3 nucleotides read TGTGCCAGCGGGTCGGGCCCCGGGACCCCGACGAACACTGAAGCTTTCTTT.

J is TRBJ2-7 and V is TRBV7-2, with D tentatively TRBD2 (7 bases). V was shortened by 0 bases and J by 2 bases, with 17 bases between the two germline ends. CDR3 size: 17 residues. CDR1 and CDR2 (germline): SGHTA, FQGNSA. CDR3 in DNA: TGTGCCAGCAGCTTAGCGGGGGGGCCCCTGAGAACCTACGAGCAGTACTTC. Translated, it gives CASSLAGGPLRTYEQYF.

The rearrangement uses TRBV7-9 and TRBJ2-7; the D gene could be TRBD1 or TRBD2 (5 bases each). CDR3 size: 14 residues. Germline V CDR1 and CDR2: SEHNR, FQNEAQ (reference sequence). Between the trimmed V and J ends, which lost 4 bases and 0 bases, there was a span of 10 bases. The CDR3 DNA follows: TGTGCCAGCAGCTCCGCAGGGAGCTCCTACGAGCAGTACTTC. Translating gives CASSSAGSSYEQYF.

Written as DNA, the CDR3 is TGCGCCAGCACCTGGACGGGGACCTCCTACAATGAGCAGTTCTTC. It codes for CASTWTGTSYNEQFF. V and J are TRBV5-1 and TRBJ2-1; D may correspond to TRBD1 or TRBD2 (5 bases each). The CDR3 is 15 amino acids. V lost 6 bases and J lost 0, with 13 bases in between. Germline lookup yields CDR1 SGHRS and CDR2 YFSETQ. Variable domain in full (rest from reference TRBV5-1 and TRBJ2-1): KAGVTQTPRYLIKTRGQQVTLSCSPISGHRSVSWYQQTPGQGLQFLFEYFSETQRNKGNFPGRFSGRQFSNSRSEMNVSTLELGDSALYLCASTWTGTSYNEQFFGPGTRLTVL.

This clonotype was counted between two and nine times. J is TRBJ1-1 and V is TRBV7-8; tentative D call: TRBD1 (6 bases). This CDR3 spans 14 amino acids. Germline CDR1 SGHVS, CDR2 FQNEAQ. V was shortened by 5 bases and J by 3 bases, with 13 bases between the two germline ends. The CDR3 is CASSLGQSYTEAFF. The CDR3 nucleotides read TGTGCCAGCAGCCTCGGACAGTCCTACACTGAAGCTTTCTTT.

This clonotype was observed a few times. The gene calls are TRBV12-3 or TRBV12-4 and TRBJ2-2, with D maybe TRBD2 (5 bases). The CDR3 is 15 amino acids. The V gene lost 5 bases and the J gene lost 1 base, with 11 bases spanning the gap. CDR3 nucleotide sequence: TGTGCCAGCAGTGACTGGACTCAGAACACCGGGGAGCTGTTTTTT. Protein: CASSDWTQNTGELFF.

This clonotype was counted ten times or more. This sequence joins TRBV27 and TRBJ1-1; D unresolved. Trimming removed 1 base from V and 5 bases from J, with 8 bases in between. The CDR3 has 13 amino acids. Germline CDR1 and CDR2: MNHEY and SMNVEV (reference sequence). The CDR3: CASSLWSETEAFF. CDR3 DNA: TGTGCCAGCAGTTTATGGTCGGAGACTGAAGCTTTCTTT.

This clonotype was observed a few times. The chain uses TRBV28 and TRBJ1-2, with 9 nucleotides matching TRBD1. V lost 2 bases, J lost 7 bases, and 5 bases stayed unmatched. The CDR3 consists of 14 residues. Looked up from germline, CDR1 is MDHEN and CDR2 is SYDVKM. The CDR3 sequence: CASSLGGQGRGYTF. CDR3 nucleotides: TGTGCCAGCAGTTTAGGGGGACAGGGACGTGGCTACACCTTC.

The gene calls are TRBV5-1 and TRBJ2-1, with TRBD2 as a possible D gene (5 bases). The CDR3 has 15 residues. The V gene lost 3 bases and the J gene lost 6 bases, with 16 bases spanning the gap. In germline, CDR1 is SGHRS, CDR2 YFSETQ. In DNA, the CDR3 is TGCGCCAGCAGCTCTGGTCTGTTAGCGTCCAATGAGCAGTTCTTC. This sequence encodes CASSSGLLASNEQFF. The whole variable domain, filled in from reference TRBV5-1 and TRBJ2-1, reads KAGVTQTPRYLIKTRGQQVTLSCSPISGHRSVSWYQQTPGQGLQFLFEYFSETQRNKGNFPGRFSGRQFSNSRSEMNVSTLELGDSALYLCASSSGLLASNEQFFGPGTRLTVL.